This T cell receptor (beta chain) was identified in a study of human CD8 memory T cell subsets. Study-wide findings and caveats: Beta chains of the T cell receptor were the only chains the study sequenced. Stem-like memory T cell repertoires barely overlapped those of precursor exhausted T cells.

TCR beta was sequenced from UMI-tagged 5' RACE libraries. After re-calling the 5' RACE reads, TCRdb lists one entry per CDR3 protein, DNA absent. This listing includes fewer than 7,500 distinct CDR3 sequences. Per subset, duplicate vials of some 150,000 sorted CD8+ T cells supplied RNA. As for this clonotype: Its antigen remains unidentified.

CDR3 length: 13 residues. Germline V gene lookup returns CDR1 SEHNR and CDR2 FQNEAQ (reference sequence). The clonotype comes from a human donor in good health. The sample consisted of CD8+ T cells from PBMCs. V is TRBV7-9 and J is TRBJ2-5. The CDR3 spells CASSETGQETQYF.